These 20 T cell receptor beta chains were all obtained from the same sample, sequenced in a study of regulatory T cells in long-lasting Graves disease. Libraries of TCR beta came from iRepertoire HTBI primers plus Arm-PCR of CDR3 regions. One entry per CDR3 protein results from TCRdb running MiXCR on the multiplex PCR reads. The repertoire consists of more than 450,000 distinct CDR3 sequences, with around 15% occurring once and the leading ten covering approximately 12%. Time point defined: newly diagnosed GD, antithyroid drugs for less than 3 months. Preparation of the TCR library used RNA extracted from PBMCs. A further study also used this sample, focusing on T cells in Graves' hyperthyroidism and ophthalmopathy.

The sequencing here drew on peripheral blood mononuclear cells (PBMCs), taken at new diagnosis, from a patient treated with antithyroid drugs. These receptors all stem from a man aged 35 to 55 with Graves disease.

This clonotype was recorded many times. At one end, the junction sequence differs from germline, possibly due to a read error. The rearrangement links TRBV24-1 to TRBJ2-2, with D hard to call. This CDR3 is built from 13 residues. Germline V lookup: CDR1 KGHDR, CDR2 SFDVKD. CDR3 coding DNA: TGTGCCACCAGTACAACGAACGCCGGGGAGCTGTTTTTT. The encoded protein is CATSTTNAGELFF.

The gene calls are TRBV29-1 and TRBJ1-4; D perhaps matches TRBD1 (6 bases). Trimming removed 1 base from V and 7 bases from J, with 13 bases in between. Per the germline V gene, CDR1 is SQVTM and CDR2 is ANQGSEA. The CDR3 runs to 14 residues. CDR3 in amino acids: CSVEGQGIGEKLFF. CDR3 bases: TGCAGCGTTGAAGGCCAGGGGATAGGTGAAAAACTGTTTTTT.

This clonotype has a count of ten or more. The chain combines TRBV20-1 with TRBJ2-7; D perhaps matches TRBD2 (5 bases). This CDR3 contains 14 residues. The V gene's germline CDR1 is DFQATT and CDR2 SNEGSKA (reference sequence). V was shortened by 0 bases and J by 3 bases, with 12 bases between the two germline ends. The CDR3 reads CSARDLRVDYEQYF. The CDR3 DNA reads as TGCAGTGCTAGAGATTTGCGGGTGGACTACGAGCAGTACTTC.

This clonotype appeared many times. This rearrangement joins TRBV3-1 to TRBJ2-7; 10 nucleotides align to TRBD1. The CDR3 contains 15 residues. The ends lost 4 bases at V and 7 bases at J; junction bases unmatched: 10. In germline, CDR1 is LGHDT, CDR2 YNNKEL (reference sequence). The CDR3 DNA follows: TGTGCCAGCAGCCGCGACCGGGACAGGGGTTGGGAGCAGTACTTC. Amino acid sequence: CASSRDRDRGWEQYF.

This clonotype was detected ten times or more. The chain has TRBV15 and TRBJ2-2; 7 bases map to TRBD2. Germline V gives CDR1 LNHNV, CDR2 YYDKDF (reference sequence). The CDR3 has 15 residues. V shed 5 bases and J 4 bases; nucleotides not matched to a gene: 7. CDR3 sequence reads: CATSAGTKGTGELFF. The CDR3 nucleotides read TGTGCCACCAGCGCCGGGACTAAGGGCACCGGGGAGCTGTTTTTT.

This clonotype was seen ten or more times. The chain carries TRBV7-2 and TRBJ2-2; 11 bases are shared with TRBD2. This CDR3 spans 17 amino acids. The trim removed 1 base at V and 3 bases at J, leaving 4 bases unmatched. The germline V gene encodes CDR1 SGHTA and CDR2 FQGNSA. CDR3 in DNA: TGTGCCAGCAGCTTAGAGGCTAGCGGGAGGCACACCGGGGAGCTGTTTTTT. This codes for CASSLEASGRHTGELFF.

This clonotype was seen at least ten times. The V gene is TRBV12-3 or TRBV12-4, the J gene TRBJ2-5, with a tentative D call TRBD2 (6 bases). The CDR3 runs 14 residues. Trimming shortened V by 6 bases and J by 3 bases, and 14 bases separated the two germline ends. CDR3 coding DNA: TGTGCCAGCAGCCGGGACTTGTTGGAAGAGACCCAGTACTTC. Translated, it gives CASSRDLLEETQYF.

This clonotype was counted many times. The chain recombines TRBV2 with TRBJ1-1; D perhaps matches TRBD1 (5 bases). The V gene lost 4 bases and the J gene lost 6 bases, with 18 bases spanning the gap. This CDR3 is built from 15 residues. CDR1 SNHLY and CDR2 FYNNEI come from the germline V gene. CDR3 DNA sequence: TGTGCCAGCAGTGGAGTGGGGCCAACCTCAGCTGAAGCTTTCTTT. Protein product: CASSGVGPTSAEAFF.

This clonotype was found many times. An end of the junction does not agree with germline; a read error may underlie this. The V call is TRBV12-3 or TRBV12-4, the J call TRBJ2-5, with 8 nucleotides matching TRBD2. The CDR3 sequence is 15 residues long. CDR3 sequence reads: CASSVAGLYQETQYF. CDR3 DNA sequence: TGTGCCAGCAGTGTAGCGGGACTCTACCAAGAGACCCAGTACTTC.

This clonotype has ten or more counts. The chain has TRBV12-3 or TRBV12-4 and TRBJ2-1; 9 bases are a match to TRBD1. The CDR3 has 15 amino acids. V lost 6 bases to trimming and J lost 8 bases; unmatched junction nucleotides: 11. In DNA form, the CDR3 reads TGTGCCAGCAGCCCGCCGGGGACAGGGAAACATGAGCAGTTCTTC. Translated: CASSPPGTGKHEQFF.

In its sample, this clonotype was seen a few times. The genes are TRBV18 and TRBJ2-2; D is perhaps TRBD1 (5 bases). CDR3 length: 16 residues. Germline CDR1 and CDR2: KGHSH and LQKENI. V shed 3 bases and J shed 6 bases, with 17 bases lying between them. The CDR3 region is CASSPNGQGVSGELFF. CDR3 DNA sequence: TGTGCCAGCTCACCTAATGGGCAGGGCGTGTCCGGGGAGCTGTTTTTT.

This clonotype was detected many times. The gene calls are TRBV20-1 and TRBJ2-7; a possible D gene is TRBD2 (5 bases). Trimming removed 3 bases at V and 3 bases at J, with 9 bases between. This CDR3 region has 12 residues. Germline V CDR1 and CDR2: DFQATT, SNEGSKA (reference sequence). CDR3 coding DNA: TGCAGTGCTAGCGGGGATCACTACGAGCAGTACTTC. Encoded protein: CSASGDHYEQYF.

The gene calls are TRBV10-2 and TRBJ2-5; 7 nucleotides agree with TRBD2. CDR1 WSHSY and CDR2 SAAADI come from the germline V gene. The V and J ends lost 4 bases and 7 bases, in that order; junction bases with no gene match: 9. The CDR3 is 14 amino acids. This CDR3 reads CASSGSTGGWTQYF. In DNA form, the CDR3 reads TGCGCCAGCAGTGGGAGCACGGGGGGATGGACCCAGTACTTC.

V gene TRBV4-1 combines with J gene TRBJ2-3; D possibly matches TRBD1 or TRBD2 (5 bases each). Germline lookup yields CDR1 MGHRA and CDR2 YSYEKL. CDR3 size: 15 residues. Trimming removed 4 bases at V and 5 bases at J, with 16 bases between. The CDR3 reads CASSPAGGAVDTQYF. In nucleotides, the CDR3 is TGCGCCAGCAGCCCGGCTGGGGGAGCAGTAGATACGCAGTATTTT.

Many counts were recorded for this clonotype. CDR3 DNA sequence: TGCAGTGCTAGGGTGAGGAACATGGACGAGCAGTACTTC. This sequence encodes CSARVRNMDEQYF. The rearrangement links TRBV20-1 to TRBJ2-7; unclear D gene. Germline-derived CDR1 and CDR2 are DFQATT and SNEGSKA (reference sequence). V was trimmed by 3 bases and J by 5 bases, leaving 14 bases between them. The length of the CDR3 is 13 residues.

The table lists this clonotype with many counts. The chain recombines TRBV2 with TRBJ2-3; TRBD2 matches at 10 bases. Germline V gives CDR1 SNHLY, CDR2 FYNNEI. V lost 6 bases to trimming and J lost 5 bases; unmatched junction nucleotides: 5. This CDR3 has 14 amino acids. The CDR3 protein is CASRASGREDTQYF. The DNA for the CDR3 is TGTGCCAGCAGGGCTAGCGGGAGAGAAGATACGCAGTATTTT. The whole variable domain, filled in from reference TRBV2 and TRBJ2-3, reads EPEVTQTPSHQVTQMGQEVILRCVPISNHLYFYWYRQILGQKVEFLVSFYNNEISEKSEIFDDQFSVERPDGSNFTLKIRSTKLEDSAMYFCASRASGREDTQYFGPGTRLTVL.

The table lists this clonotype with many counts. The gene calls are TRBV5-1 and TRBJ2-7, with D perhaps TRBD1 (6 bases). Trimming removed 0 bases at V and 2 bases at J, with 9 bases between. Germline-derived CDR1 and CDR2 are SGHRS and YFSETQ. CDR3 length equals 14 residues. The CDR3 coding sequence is TGCGCCAGCAGCTTGGGACAGGCCGCCTACGAGCAGTACTTC. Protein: CASSLGQAAYEQYF. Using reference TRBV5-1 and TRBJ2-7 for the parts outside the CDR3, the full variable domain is KAGVTQTPRYLIKTRGQQVTLSCSPISGHRSVSWYQQTPGQGLQFLFEYFSETQRNKGNFPGRFSGRQFSNSRSEMNVSTLELGDSALYLCASSLGQAAYEQYFGPGTRLTVT.

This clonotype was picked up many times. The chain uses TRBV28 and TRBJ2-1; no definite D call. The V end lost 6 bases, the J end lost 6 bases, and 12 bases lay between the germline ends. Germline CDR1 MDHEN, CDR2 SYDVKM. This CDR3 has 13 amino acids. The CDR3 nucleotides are TGTGCCAGCAGAGCTACAAGACTCAATGAGCAGTTCTTC. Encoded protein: CASRATRLNEQFF.

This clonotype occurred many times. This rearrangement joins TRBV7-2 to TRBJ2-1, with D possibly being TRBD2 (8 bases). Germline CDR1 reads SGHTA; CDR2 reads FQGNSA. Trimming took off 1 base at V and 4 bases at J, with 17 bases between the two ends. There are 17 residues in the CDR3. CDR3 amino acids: CASSLGQGQRGYNEQFF. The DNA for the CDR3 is TGTGCCAGCAGCTTAGGACAGGGCCAGCGGGGGTACAATGAGCAGTTCTTC.

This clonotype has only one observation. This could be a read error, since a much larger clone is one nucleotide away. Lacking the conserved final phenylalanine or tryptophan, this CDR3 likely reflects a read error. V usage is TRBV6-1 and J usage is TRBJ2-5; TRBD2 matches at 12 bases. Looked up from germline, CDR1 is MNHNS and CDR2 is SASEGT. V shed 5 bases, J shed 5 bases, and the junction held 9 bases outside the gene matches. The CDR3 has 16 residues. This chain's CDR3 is CASSRPGTSGSETQYC. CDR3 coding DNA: TGTGCCAGCAGTCGTCCAGGGACTAGCGGGTCCGAGACCCAGTACTGC.